Listed below are T cell receptor beta chains from one sample, sequenced in a study of T cells in Graves' hyperthyroidism and ophthalmopathy. MiXCR was run by TCRdb on the multiplex PCR reads, yielding one entry per CDR3 protein. The table includes 660,000 or so distinct CDR3 sequences, less than 25% detected once. Sequencing input: blood. These receptors originate from a man aged 30 to 45 with Graves' ophthalmopathy. The CDR3 runs from the conserved cysteine through the conserved F or W. Each record gives: J gene, clone size, V gene, D gene, CDR3 length, CDR3 protein, CDR3 DNA. A D gene is named only where the DNA matches it firmly. Clone size, where shown, is once, few, many, or a class for clones that have expanded.

j_call: TRBJ2-1; clone_size: .; v_call: TRBV4-2; d_call: TRBD1; cdr3_length: 20; cdr3_aa: CASSRSDGTGGYNLVSEQFF; cdr3_nt: TGTGCCAGCAGCCGATCGGACGGGACAGGGGGCTATAACCTAGTTAGTGAGCAGTTCTTC
j_call: TRBJ2-5; clone_size: many; v_call: TRBV29-1; d_call: TRBD2; cdr3_length: 17; cdr3_aa: CSVSEAGTSGRPGTQYF; cdr3_nt: TGCAGCGTAAGCGAGGCCGGGACTAGCGGGAGACCCGGGACCCAGTACTTC
j_call: TRBJ2-7; clone_size: many; v_call: TRBV11-2; d_call: .; cdr3_length: 16; cdr3_aa: CASSFLLRDTTLEQYF; cdr3_nt: TGTGCCAGCAGCTTCCTACTCCGGGACACCACGCTCGAGCAGTACTTC
j_call: TRBJ2-7; clone_size: few; v_call: TRBV20-1; d_call: TRBD2; cdr3_length: 16; cdr3_aa: CSASALAGIGPLEQYF; cdr3_nt: TGCAGTGCTAGCGCGCTAGCGGGAATCGGCCCTCTCGAGCAGTACTTC
j_call: TRBJ2-3; clone_size: few; v_call: TRBV7-8; d_call: .; cdr3_length: 17; cdr3_aa: CASSAMTRRILTDTQYF; cdr3_nt: TGTGCCAGCAGCGCCATGACCCGGCGGATCCTCACAGATACGCAGTATTTT
j_call: TRBJ2-7; clone_size: many; v_call: TRBV20-1; d_call: TRBD1; cdr3_length: 12; cdr3_aa: CSARQGAYEQYF; cdr3_nt: TGCAGTGCGCGACAGGGGGCCTACGAGCAGTACTTC
j_call: TRBJ2-7; clone_size: .; v_call: TRBV6-1; d_call: .; cdr3_length: 14; cdr3_aa: CASSSPGMSYEQYF; cdr3_nt: TGTGCCAGCAGTTCCCCGGGGATGTCCTACGAGCAGTACTTC
j_call: TRBJ1-2; clone_size: .; v_call: TRBV6-1; d_call: .; cdr3_length: 13; cdr3_aa: CASSKTALYGYTF; cdr3_nt: TGTGCCAGCAGTAAGACAGCGCTCTATGGCTACACCTTC
j_call: TRBJ2-1; clone_size: .; v_call: TRBV9; d_call: .; cdr3_length: 16; cdr3_aa: CASSPYRGSGHNEQFF; cdr3_nt: TGTGCCAGCAGCCCGTATCGTGGGAGCGGCCACAATGAGCAGTTCTTC
j_call: TRBJ2-2; clone_size: many; v_call: TRBV12-3/TRBV12-4; d_call: TRBD1; cdr3_length: 18; cdr3_aa: CASSSGQGGILVTGELFF; cdr3_nt: TGTGCCAGCAGTTCAGGACAGGGCGGTATACTCGTTACCGGGGAGCTGTTTTTT
j_call: TRBJ2-1; clone_size: few; v_call: TRBV28; d_call: .; cdr3_length: 12; cdr3_aa: CASSLKRAEWFF; cdr3_nt: TGTGCCAGCAGTTTAAAGCGGGCAGAGTGGTTCTTC
j_call: TRBJ2-7; clone_size: .; v_call: TRBV28; d_call: .; cdr3_length: 14; cdr3_aa: CASSPSGADYEQYF; cdr3_nt: TGTGCCAGCAGTCCCTCCGGCGCTGACTACGAGCAGTACTTC
j_call: TRBJ2-3; clone_size: few; v_call: TRBV24-1; d_call: .; cdr3_length: 13; cdr3_aa: CATSDLSGDTQYF; cdr3_nt: TGTGCCACCAGTGATTTGTCGGGAGATACGCAGTATTTT
j_call: TRBJ2-7; clone_size: .; v_call: TRBV4-3; d_call: TRBD1; cdr3_length: 15; cdr3_aa: CASSQEVQGAYEQYF; cdr3_nt: TGCGCCAGCAGCCAAGAGGTGCAGGGGGCCTACGAGCAGTACTTC
j_call: TRBJ2-5; clone_size: many; v_call: TRBV6-5; d_call: .; cdr3_length: 13; cdr3_aa: CASSYDGGETQYF; cdr3_nt: TGTGCCAGCAGTTACGACGGCGGAGAGACCCAGTACTTC
j_call: TRBJ2-5; clone_size: many; v_call: TRBV9; d_call: .; cdr3_length: 16; cdr3_aa: CASSVGQGQSQETQYF; cdr3_nt: TGTGCCAGCAGCGTAGGTCAAGGACAGTCTCAAGAGACCCAGTACTTC
j_call: TRBJ1-6; clone_size: .; v_call: TRBV13; d_call: .; cdr3_length: 14; cdr3_aa: CASSSTGSYSPLHF; cdr3_nt: TGTGCCAGCAGCTCAACGGGGTCCTATTCACCCCTCCACTTT
j_call: TRBJ1-5; clone_size: few; v_call: TRBV28; d_call: .; cdr3_length: 15; cdr3_aa: CASRPPGRGDQPQHF; cdr3_nt: TGTGCCAGCAGACCCCCCGGACGGGGGGATCAGCCCCAGCATTTT
j_call: TRBJ2-7; clone_size: few; v_call: TRBV3-1; d_call: .; cdr3_length: 13; cdr3_aa: CASSGGLYYEQYF; cdr3_nt: TGTGCCAGCAGCGGAGGACTGTACTACGAGCAGTACTTC
j_call: TRBJ1-2; clone_size: .; v_call: TRBV2; d_call: TRBD1; cdr3_length: 12; cdr3_aa: CAIWDSSYGYTF; cdr3_nt: TGTGCCATTTGGGACAGCTCCTATGGCTACACCTTC